The clone carrying this T cell receptor beta chain was observed many times. No antigen is known for it. These data belong to a study of Graves' ophthalmopathy and Graves' hyperthyroidism. Study-wide points: In blood appeared most of the expanded thyroid clonotypes whose frequency exceeded 0.001.

The authors amplified TCR beta CDR3 regions, and they did so from RNA transcripts for repertoire sequencing. The library came from an HTBI-primed first-round RT-PCR and a second-round multiplex PCR. MiXCR, run by TCRdb on the multiplex PCR reads, gives a single entry per CDR3 protein. The profile covers about 740,000 distinct CDR3 sequences, with 40% appearing a single time and 40% to 45% taken by the ten largest. The receptor comes from an adult man with Graves' ophthalmopathy. The sample taken for sequencing was peripheral blood.

CDR3 bases: TGTGCCAGTAGTAGGGGACGGAACTATGGCTACACCTTC. It is translated as CASSRGRNYGYTF. This rearrangement joins TRBV2 to TRBJ1-2; D perhaps matches TRBD1 (5 bases). Per germline, CDR1 SNHLY and CDR2 FYNNEI. Trimming shortened V by 9 bases and J by 2 bases, and 13 bases separated the two germline ends. The CDR3 consists of 13 residues.